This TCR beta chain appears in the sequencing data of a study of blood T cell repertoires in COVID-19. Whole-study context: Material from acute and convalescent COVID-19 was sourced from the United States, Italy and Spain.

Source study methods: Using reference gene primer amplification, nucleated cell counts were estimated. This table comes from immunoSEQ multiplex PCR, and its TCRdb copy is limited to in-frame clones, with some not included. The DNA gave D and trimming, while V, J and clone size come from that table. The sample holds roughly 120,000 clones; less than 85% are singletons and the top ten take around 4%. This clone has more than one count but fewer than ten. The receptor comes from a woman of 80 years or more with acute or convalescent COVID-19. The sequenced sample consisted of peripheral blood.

CDR3 sequence: CASSQSTGPPRSRQIYEQYF. The CDR3 region has the DNA TGCGCCAGCAGTCAATCGACAGGTCCCCCTAGGAGTCGGCAGATCTACGAGCAGTACTTC. This chain uses TRBV23-1 with TRBJ2-7; possibly TRBD1 for D (6 bases). TRBV23-1 is placed among ORFs of uncertain function. The CDR3 length is 20 residues. Trimming cost V 0 bases and J 3 bases, with 27 bases left between them.